Listed below are T cell receptor beta chains from one sample, sequenced in a study of beta chain features in type 1 diabetes. The protocol was immunoSEQ multiplex PCR, while the TCRdb copy is restricted to in-frame clones and leaves out a portion. This sample has approximately 260,000 clones, with approximately 25% found just once. Material for sequencing was naive CD4+ T cells from blood. The source is a woman aged 30 to 39 with type 1 diabetes. Both conserved end residues are trimmed from each CDR3. A D gene is named only where the DNA matches it firmly. Size is stated for part of the rows, as once, few or many counts, or as a class when the clone is expanded.

v_call	d_call	clone_size	j_call	cdr3_aa
TRBV4-1	TRBD2	few	TRBJ2-3	ASTPRLAGPDTQY
TRBV29-1	TRBD1	few	TRBJ1-1	SVEGPRGTTSNTEAF
TRBV5-6	.	.	TRBJ1-1	ASSSYFGSMNTEAF
TRBV18	TRBD1	.	TRBJ2-5	ASSPVATGGGETQY
TRBV5-1	.	few	TRBJ2-5	ASSFRVLKETQY
TRBV2	.	.	TRBJ1-4	ASSERDEKLF
TRBV30	.	few	TRBJ2-3	AWSAYGADTQY
TRBV30	TRBD1	few	TRBJ2-3	AWGQGADTQY
TRBV30	.	few	TRBJ1-5	AWSGRGNQPQH
TRBV29-1	TRBD2	.	TRBJ2-1	SVEDLPAGGYNEQF
TRBV18	.	.	TRBJ1-5	ASSPARLVGQPQH
TRBV5-1	.	few	TRBJ2-5	ASSLGGRETQY
TRBV7-9	TRBD1	.	TRBJ2-5	ASSFGTAQETQY
TRBV6-5	.	.	TRBJ1-2	ASTPGYDGYT
TRBV7-9	TRBD1	.	TRBJ2-7	ASRGGQGAIHEQY
TRBV4-1	.	.	TRBJ1-2	ASSQGHSTNYGYT
TRBV5-1	.	few	TRBJ2-3	ASSLLSAERDTQY
TRBV25-1	TRBD1	few	TRBJ2-1	ASSVFPGQGGNEQF
TRBV28	.	few	TRBJ1-4	ASSLGEKLF
TRBV10-3	TRBD1	few	TRBJ2-1	AIRKGQEPFDEQF
TRBV5-1	.	.	TRBJ1-2	ASSLTGKDGYT
TRBV7-3	.	few	TRBJ2-3	ASSSGTTDTDTQY
TRBV30	.	.	TRBJ1-4	AWSLGDTTNEKLF
TRBV2	.	.	TRBJ2-7	ASSEGLQNSYEQY
TRBV29-1	TRBD2	once	TRBJ2-2	SGLAGTGELF
TRBV4-1	TRBD2	few	TRBJ2-1	ASSRPGLAGWNEQF